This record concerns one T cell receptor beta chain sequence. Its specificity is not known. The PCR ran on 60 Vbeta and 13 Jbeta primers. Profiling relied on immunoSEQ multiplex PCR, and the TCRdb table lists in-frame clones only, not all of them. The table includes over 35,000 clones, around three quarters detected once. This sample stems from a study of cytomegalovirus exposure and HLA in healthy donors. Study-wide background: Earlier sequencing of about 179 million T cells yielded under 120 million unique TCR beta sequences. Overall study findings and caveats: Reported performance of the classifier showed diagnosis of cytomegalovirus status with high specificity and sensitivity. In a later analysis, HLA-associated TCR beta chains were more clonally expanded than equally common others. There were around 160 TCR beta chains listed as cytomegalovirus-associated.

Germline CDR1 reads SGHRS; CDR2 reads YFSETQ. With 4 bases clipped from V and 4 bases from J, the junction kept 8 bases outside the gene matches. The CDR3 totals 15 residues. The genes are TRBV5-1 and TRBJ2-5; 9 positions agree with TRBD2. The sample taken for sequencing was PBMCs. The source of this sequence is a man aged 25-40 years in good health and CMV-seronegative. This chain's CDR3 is CASSTGLALGETQYF. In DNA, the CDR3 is TGCGCCAGCAGCACTGGACTAGCGCTGGGAGAGACCCAGTACTTC.